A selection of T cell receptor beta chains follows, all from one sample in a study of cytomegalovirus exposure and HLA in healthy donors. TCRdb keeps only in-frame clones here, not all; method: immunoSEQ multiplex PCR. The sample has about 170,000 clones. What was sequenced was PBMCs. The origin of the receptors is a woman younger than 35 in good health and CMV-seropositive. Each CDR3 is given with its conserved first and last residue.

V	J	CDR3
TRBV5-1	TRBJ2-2	CASSPSNTGELFF
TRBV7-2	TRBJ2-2	CASSLIFSGELFF
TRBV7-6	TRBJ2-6	CASSLGQGNSGANVLTF
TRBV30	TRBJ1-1	CAWSPGNAGGAFF
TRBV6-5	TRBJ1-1	CASSLGAGGDTEAFF
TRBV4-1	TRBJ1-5	CASSQGLQGDQPQHF
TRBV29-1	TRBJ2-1	CSLSRGSYNEQFF
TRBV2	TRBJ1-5	CASSEEGLSNQPQHF
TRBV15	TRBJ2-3	CATSRDSGAATQYF
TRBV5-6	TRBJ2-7	CASSRLAGGVYEQYF
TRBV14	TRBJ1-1	CASSQGDRAGEAFF
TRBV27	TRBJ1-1	CASTPGRGMNTEAFF
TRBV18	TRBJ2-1	CASSPRGQGAGNEQFF
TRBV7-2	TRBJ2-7	CASSLQGAVHEQYF
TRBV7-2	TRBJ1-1	CASSFNGGYTEAFF
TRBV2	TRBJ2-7	CASSEGFNYEQYF
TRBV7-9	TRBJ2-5	CASMGAGGAETQYF
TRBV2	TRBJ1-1	CASDRDRRSEAFF
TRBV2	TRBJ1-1	CASGDAGNTEAFF
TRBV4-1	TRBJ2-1	CASSHPGGLAGSSYNEQFF
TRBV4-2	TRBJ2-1	CASSQDLAHYTYNEQFF
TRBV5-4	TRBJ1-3	CASTSTGTSGNTIYF
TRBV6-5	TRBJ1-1	CASSTGGGNTEAFF
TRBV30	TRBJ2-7	CAWSVSGKHEQYF
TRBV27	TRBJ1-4	CASSPYPSRVTNEKLFF
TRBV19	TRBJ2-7	CASSPHGTGAYEQYF
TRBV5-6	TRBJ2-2	CASSLAGELFF
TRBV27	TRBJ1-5	CASSIGQNNQPQHF
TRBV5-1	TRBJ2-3	CASSLGLAGVEDTQYF
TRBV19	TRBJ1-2	CASSGAGGYGYTF
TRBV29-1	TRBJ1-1	CSVESVTEAFF
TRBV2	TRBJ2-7	CASSEGSGRFYEQYF
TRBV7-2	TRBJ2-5	CASSSEEGGGIETQYF
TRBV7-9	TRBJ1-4	CASSFRGTNEKLFF
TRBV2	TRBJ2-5	CASSEVTSGGETQYF
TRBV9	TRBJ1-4	CASSVSGTWDEKLFF
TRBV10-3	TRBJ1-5	CAISPTGGDQPQHF
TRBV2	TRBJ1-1	CASSEVGGFTEAFF
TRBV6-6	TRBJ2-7	CASSYSTLTYEQYF
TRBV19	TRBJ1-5	CASSTPGQGSYGNQPQHF
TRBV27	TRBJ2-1	CASSLVLAGTSYNEQFF
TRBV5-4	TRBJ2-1	CASSRLAGGYNEQFF
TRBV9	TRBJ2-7	CASSVGTDHYEQYF
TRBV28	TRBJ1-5	CASSPVQRYSNQPQHF
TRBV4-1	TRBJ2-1	CASSQTSGSHNEQFF
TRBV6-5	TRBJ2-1	CASSYGTSGNNEQFF
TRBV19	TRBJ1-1	CASSSWSGNTEAFF
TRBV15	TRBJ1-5	CATSRLDRENQPQHF
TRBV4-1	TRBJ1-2	CASSHTYRQGAFYGYTF
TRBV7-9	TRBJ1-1	CASSFQFTAEAFF